This T cell receptor beta chain is drawn from a study of T cells in Graves' hyperthyroidism and ophthalmopathy. Germline CDR1 and CDR2: SGHTA and FQGNSA. J gave up 4 bases and V 5 bases, and 13 bases lay outside the gene matches. The CDR3 runs 17 residues. Study-wide findings and caveats: Clonotypes that were expanded in thyroid above 0.001 mostly appeared in blood too.

This clonotype was picked up many times. Antigen: not known. The investigators amplified TCR beta CDR3 regions from RNA transcripts. First-round RT-PCR of the TCR CDR3 relied on the HTBI primer set. A single record per CDR3 protein comes from TCRdb applying MiXCR to the multiplex PCR reads. The sample lists roughly 550,000 distinct CDR3 sequences, about 15% occurring once. The sequence was obtained from a woman in her twenties or thirties with Graves' ophthalmopathy. The V and J genes are TRBV7-2 and TRBJ2-3, with 9 bases that match TRBD2. The sequenced sample was blood. CDR3 loop: CASSRPPLAGIADTQYF. Written as DNA, the CDR3 is TGTGCCAGCAGCCGCCCTCCCCTAGCGGGAATCGCAGATACGCAGTATTTT.